The rows below give T cell receptor beta chains drawn from one sample of a study of T cell changes during pregnancy in multiple sclerosis. Here immunoSEQ multiplex PCR was the method, and the copy in TCRdb shows in-frame clones only, minus some. The table includes about 56,000 clones, about 91% detected once. The starting material was CD4+ T cells from peripheral blood mononuclear cells, obtained in the second trimester of pregnancy. These receptors were taken from a female donor with multiple sclerosis, enrolled in a pregnancy study. The conserved cysteine and the conserved F or W are not part of the CDR3 here. The order of the fields is V gene, D gene, J gene, CDR3 protein. A D gene is named only where the DNA matches it firmly.

V gene: TRBV19
D gene: -
J gene: TRBJ1-1
CDR3 protein: ASSIGVPLNTEAF

V gene: TRBV7-8
D gene: -
J gene: TRBJ2-7
CDR3 protein: ASSTRAHNTRESYEQY

V gene: TRBV6-5
D gene: TRBD1
J gene: TRBJ1-2
CDR3 protein: ASSHGTGVGYT

V gene: TRBV29-1
D gene: -
J gene: TRBJ1-2
CDR3 protein: SVPGVYYGYT

V gene: TRBV6-5
D gene: -
J gene: TRBJ2-6
CDR3 protein: ASSYRRVGGANVLT

V gene: TRBV28
D gene: TRBD1
J gene: TRBJ1-4
CDR3 protein: ASTSTGVSKGEKLF

V gene: TRBV19
D gene: -
J gene: TRBJ2-2
CDR3 protein: ASNGGFNTGELF

V gene: TRBV5-1
D gene: -
J gene: TRBJ1-2
CDR3 protein: ASSLAVQGRGGYT

V gene: TRBV2
D gene: TRBD1
J gene: TRBJ1-1
CDR3 protein: ASPRDSNTEAF

V gene: TRBV5-4
D gene: -
J gene: TRBJ2-3
CDR3 protein: ASSLPGTDTQY

V gene: TRBV28
D gene: TRBD2
J gene: TRBJ2-2
CDR3 protein: ASRRTSGRGTGELF

V gene: TRBV19
D gene: -
J gene: TRBJ1-1
CDR3 protein: ATGVGRGTEAF

V gene: TRBV18
D gene: -
J gene: TRBJ1-2
CDR3 protein: ASCPGQTCYGYT

V gene: TRBV5-4
D gene: TRBD2
J gene: TRBJ2-5
CDR3 protein: ASSLAAGRGTQY

V gene: TRBV4-1
D gene: TRBD2
J gene: TRBJ2-2
CDR3 protein: ASSQGIAGVSSGELF

V gene: TRBV19
D gene: TRBD2
J gene: TRBJ2-1
CDR3 protein: ASSMGYRASGRADNEQF

V gene: TRBV5-1
D gene: TRBD2
J gene: TRBJ2-1
CDR3 protein: ASSLVASGRDQF

V gene: TRBV7-3
D gene: TRBD1
J gene: TRBJ2-2
CDR3 protein: ASSPNPWTGGVGELF

V gene: TRBV19
D gene: -
J gene: TRBJ1-1
CDR3 protein: ASSPRSGTEAF

V gene: TRBV19
D gene: -
J gene: TRBJ1-4
CDR3 protein: ASSTGRGYEKLF

V gene: TRBV13
D gene: -
J gene: TRBJ2-7
CDR3 protein: ASSVLRGYEQY

V gene: TRBV9
D gene: TRBD2
J gene: TRBJ2-7
CDR3 protein: ASSVGGLAGAYEQY

V gene: TRBV5-1
D gene: -
J gene: TRBJ1-6
CDR3 protein: ASSLSGGDSPLH

V gene: TRBV5-4
D gene: TRBD2
J gene: TRBJ2-3
CDR3 protein: ASSLGGLAEDTQY